Below, one TCR beta chain is given with its context. V lost 1 base, J lost 3 bases, and 7 bases lay in between. The CDR3 is made up of 14 amino acids. The V gene's germline CDR1 is LGHDT and CDR2 YNNKEL (reference sequence). The protocol was immunoSEQ multiplex PCR, while the TCRdb copy is restricted to in-frame clones and leaves out a portion. The data contain over 100,000 clones, roughly 80% of them singletons. The data were obtained in a study of blood T cell repertoires in COVID-19. This sequence was found in a human donor in a cohort sampled during active or convalescent COVID-19. The rearrangement links TRBV3-1 (or the pseudogene TRBV3-2) to TRBJ1-3; D is perhaps TRBD1 (6 bases). Sequences were obtained from peripheral blood. The CDR3 protein is CASSQARGGNTIYF. CDR3 in DNA: TGTGCCAGCAGCCAAGCCAGGGGTGGAAACACCATATATTTT.